This TCR beta chain came from a study of blood T cell repertoires in COVID-19. Sequencing used immunoSEQ multiplex PCR; TCRdb keeps in-frame clones, though not all of them. Of about 370,000 clones listed, roughly 89% are singletons. Two negative PCRs, clearance, or symptom resolution were required of recovered Cohort 3 donors. Germline V CDR1 and CDR2: SGHVS, FNYEAQ. The CDR3 is made up of 13 amino acids. Trimming took 1 base from V and 4 from J, leaving 5 bases between them. This TCR was recovered from a woman aged 25 to 39 who had recovered from COVID-19. V usage is TRBV7-6 and J usage is TRBJ1-3; no definite D call. The sequencing input was PBMCs or T cells enriched from blood (not recorded which). The CDR3 is CASSLVSGNTIYF. In nucleotides, the CDR3 is TGTGCCAGCAGCTTAGTTTCGGGAAACACCATATATTTT.